This T cell receptor beta chain originates from a study of T cells in Graves' hyperthyroidism and ophthalmopathy. Points from the study as a whole: Blood also contained most expanded thyroid clonotypes above 0.001. Ophthalmopathy onset followed model prediction by a median about 6.5 months. The authors' 13 V-J model separated ophthalmopathy from stable hyperthyroidism.

About this clonotype itself: The antigen is not known.

Newly diagnosed patients aged 18 to 65 had hyperthyroidism of under 2 months' duration. CDR1 MDHEN and CDR2 SYDVKM come from the germline V gene. The germline V and J ends were trimmed by 7 bases and 2 bases, with 9 bases remaining between them. The length of the CDR3 is 12 residues. TCR beta CDR3 regions were amplified from RNA transcripts. First-round RT-PCR of the TCR CDR3 relied on the HTBI primer set. A single record per CDR3 protein comes from TCRdb applying MiXCR to the multiplex PCR reads. The repertoire holds around 700,000 distinct CDR3 sequences, approximately 40% seen once, with roughly 30% in the top ten.

This TCR was sampled from a woman aged 40 to 50 with Graves' hyperthyroidism. This chain links TRBV28 with TRBJ2-7; D gene ambiguous. Sequencing was done on a sample of blood. For the CDR3, the DNA is TGTGCCAGCACCGAGGATGCCTACGAGCAGTACTTC. As protein: CASTEDAYEQYF.